This entry concerns a single T cell receptor (beta chain). This specimen comes from a study of T-cell reconstitution after alpha-beta-depleted transplantation in children. The CDR3 length is 15 residues. V was pared by 4 bases and J by 0 bases, with 10 bases between. A TCRbeta library incorporating unique molecular identifiers was prepared. TCRdb called the PCR reads again in MiXCR, with one record for every CDR3 protein. This sample has about 500,000 distinct CDR3 sequences, with over 10% found just once. The chain joins TRBV12-3 or TRBV12-4 to TRBJ2-4; D is undetermined. The clonotype originates from a female patient younger than 10 who had a stem cell transplant for aplastic anemia, so the T cells may come from the graft donor. Source: PBMCs, mostly from graft donor cells, taken 180 days after TCRalphabeta/CD19-depleted stem cell transplant. CDR3: CASSSHPIAKNIQYF. In nucleotides, the CDR3 is TGTGCCAGCAGTTCACACCCCATAGCCAAAAACATTCAGTACTTC.